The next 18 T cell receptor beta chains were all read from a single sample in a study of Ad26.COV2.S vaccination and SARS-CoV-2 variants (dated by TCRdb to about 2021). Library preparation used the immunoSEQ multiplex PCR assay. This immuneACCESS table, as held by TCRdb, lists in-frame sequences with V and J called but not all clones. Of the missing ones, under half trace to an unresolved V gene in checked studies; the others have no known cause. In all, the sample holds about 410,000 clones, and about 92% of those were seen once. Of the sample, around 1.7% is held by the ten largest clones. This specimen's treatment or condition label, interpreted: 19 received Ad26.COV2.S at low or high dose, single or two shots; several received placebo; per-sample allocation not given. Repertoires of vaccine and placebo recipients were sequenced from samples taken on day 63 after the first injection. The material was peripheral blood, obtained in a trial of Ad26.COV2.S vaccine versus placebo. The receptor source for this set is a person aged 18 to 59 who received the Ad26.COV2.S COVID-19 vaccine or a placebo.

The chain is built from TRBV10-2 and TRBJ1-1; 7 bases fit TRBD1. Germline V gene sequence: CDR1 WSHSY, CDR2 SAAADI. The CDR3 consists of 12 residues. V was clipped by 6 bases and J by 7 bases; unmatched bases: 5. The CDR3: CASSGDRVEAFF. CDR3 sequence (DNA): TGCGCCAGCAGCGGCGACAGGGTTGAAGCTTTCTTT.

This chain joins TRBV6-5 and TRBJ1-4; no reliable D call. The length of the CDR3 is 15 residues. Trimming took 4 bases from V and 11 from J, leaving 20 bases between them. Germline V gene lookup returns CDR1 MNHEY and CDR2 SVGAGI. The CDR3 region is CASSSRTAYLGKLFF. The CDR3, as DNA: TGTGCCAGCAGTTCACGTACAGCGTATTTGGGTAAACTGTTTTTT.

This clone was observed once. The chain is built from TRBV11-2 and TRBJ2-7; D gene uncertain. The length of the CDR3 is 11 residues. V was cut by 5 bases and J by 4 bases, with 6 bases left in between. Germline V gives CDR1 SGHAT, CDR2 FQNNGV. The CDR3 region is CASSPLYEQYF. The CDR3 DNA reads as TGTGCCAGCAGCCCCTTATACGAGCAGTACTTC.

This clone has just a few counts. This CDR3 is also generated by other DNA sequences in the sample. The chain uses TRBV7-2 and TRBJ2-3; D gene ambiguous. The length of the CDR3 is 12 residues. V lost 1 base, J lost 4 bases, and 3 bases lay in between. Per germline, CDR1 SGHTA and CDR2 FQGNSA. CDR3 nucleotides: TGTGCCAGCAGCTTAGGCCCAGATACGCAGTATTTT. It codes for CASSLGPDTQYF.

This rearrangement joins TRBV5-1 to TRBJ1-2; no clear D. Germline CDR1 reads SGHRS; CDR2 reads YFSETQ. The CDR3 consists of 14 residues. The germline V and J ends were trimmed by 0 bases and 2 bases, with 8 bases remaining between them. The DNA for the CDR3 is TGCGCCAGCAGCTTGGCCCCCGGGAACTATGGCTACACCTTC. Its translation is CASSLAPGNYGYTF.

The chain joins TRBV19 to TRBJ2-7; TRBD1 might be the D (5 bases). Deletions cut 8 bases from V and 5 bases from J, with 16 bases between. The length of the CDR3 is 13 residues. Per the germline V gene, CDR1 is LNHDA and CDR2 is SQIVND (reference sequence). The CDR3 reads CASSFGHANEQYF. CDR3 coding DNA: TGTGCCAGTTCGTTTGGACATGCCAACGAGCAGTACTTC.

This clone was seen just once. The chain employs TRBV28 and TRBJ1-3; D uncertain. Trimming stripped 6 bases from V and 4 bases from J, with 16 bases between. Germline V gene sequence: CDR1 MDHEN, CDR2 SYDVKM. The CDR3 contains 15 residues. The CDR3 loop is CASSGSGLGGNTIYF. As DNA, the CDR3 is TGTGCCAGCAGCGGGTCGGGTCTCGGAGGAAACACCATATATTTT.

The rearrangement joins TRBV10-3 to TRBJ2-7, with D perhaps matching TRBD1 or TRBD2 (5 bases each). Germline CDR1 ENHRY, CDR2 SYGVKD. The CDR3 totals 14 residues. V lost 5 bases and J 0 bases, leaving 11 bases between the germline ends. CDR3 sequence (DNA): TGTGCCATCAGTCTGGGACCCCGCTCCTACGAGCAGTACTTC. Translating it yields CAISLGPRSYEQYF.

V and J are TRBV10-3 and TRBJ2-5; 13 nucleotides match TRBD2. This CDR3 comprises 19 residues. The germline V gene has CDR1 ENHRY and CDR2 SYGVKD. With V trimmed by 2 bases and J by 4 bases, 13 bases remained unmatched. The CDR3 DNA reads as TGTGCCATCAGTGAGCCGGGACTAGCGGGACCAGGAGGGGGAGAGACCCAGTACTTC. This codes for CAISEPGLAGPGGGETQYF.

The CDR3: CASSLFQQGKSRGYTF. The CDR3 nucleotides read TGTGCCAGCAGTTTATTTCAACAGGGGAAGTCGCGTGGCTACACCTTC. V is TRBV27 and J is TRBJ1-2, with 7 bases that match TRBD1. Trimming took 1 base from V and 7 from J; bases not matched to a gene: 12. Germline V gene sequence: CDR1 MNHEY, CDR2 SMNVEV (reference sequence). The CDR3 consists of 16 residues.

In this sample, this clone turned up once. The CDR3 nucleotides read TGCGCCAGCAGCCCGGGACTAGCGGGGGGGCAGGAGACGCAGTATTTT. It specifies CASSPGLAGGQETQYF. The V call is TRBV10-1, the J call TRBJ2-3, with 16 nucleotides matching TRBD2. The CDR3 loop spans 16 amino acids. The germline V gene has CDR1 WNHNN and CDR2 SYGVQD (reference sequence). The junction had 9 bases not matched to a gene; V was cut back by 6 bases and J by 9 bases.

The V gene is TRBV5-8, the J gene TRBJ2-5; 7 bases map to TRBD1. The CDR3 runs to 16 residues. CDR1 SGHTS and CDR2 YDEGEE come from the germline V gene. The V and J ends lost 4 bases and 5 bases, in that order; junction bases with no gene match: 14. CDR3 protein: CASSPYLDRASETQYF. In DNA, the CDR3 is TGTGCCAGCAGCCCATACCTCGACAGGGCAAGCGAGACCCAGTACTTC.

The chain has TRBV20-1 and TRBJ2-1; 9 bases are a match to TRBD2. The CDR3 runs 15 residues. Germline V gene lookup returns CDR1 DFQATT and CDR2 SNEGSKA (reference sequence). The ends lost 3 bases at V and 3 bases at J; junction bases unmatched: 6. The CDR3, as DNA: TGCAGTGCTAGTTCGCGGGGGGGTTACTACAATGAGCAGTTCTTC. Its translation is CSASSRGGYYNEQFF.

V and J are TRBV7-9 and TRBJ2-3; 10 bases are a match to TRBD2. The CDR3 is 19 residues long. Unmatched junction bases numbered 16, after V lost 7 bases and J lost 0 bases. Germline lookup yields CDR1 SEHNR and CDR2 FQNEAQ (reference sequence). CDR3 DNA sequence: TGTGCCAGCACGGGTAGGGTAGCGGGGGGATCTTCTAGCACAGATACGCAGTATTTT. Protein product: CASTGRVAGGSSSTDTQYF.

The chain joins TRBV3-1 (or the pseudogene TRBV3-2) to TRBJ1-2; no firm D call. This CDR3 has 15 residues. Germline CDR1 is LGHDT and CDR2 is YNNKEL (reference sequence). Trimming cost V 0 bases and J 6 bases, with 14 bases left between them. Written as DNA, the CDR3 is TGTGCCAGCAGCCAAGATCTGTTGAGGGAGGATGGCTACACCTTC. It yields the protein CASSQDLLREDGYTF.

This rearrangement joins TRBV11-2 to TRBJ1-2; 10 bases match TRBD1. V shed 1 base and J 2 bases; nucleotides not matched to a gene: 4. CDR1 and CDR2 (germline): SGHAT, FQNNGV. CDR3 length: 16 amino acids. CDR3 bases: TGTGCCAGCAGCTTAGTAAGGGACAGGGGCAACTATGGCTACACCTTC. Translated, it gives CASSLVRDRGNYGYTF. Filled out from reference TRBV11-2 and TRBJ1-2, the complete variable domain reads EAGVAQSPRYKIIEKRQSVAFWCNPISGHATLYWYQQILGQGPKLLIQFQNNGVVDDSQLPKDRFSAERLKGVDSTLKIQPAKLEDSAVYLCASSLVRDRGNYGYTFGSGTRLTVV.

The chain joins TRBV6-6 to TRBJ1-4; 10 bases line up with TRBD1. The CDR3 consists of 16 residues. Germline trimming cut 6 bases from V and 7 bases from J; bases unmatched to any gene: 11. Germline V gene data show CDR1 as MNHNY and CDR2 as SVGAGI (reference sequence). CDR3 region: CASRNDRGRVGEKLFF. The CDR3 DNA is TGTGCCAGCAGAAACGACAGGGGGCGAGTCGGTGAAAAACTGTTTTTT.

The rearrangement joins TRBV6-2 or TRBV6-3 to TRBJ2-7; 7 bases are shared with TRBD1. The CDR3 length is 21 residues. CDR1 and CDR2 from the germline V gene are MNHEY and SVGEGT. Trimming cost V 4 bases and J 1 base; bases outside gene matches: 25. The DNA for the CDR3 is TGTGCCAGCAGTTCCCCAAGGAAGGGGGCGACCACTCCTATGGCGTCCTACGAGCAGTACTTC. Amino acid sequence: CASSSPRKGATTPMASYEQYF.